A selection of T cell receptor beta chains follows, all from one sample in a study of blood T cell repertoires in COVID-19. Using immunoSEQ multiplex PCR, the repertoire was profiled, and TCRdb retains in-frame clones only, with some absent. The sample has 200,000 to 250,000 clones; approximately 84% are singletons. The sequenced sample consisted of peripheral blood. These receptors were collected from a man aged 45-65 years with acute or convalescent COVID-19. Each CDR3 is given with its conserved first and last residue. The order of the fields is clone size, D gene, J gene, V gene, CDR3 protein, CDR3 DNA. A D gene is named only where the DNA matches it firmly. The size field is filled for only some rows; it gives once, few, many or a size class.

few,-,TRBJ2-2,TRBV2,CASNPNGQGVGELFF,TGTGCCAGCAACCCGAACGGGCAGGGCGTCGGGGAGCTGTTTTTT
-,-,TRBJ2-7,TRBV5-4,CASSFFPLEQYF,TGTGCCAGCAGCTTTTTCCCCCTCGAGCAGTACTTC
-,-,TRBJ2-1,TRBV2,CASSGAPQGPYNEQFF,TGTGCCAGCAGTGGGGCGCCACAGGGCCCCTACAATGAGCAGTTCTTC
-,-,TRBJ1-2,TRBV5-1,CASSLVPAGDGYTF,TGCGCCAGCAGCTTGGTTCCAGCGGGGGATGGCTACACCTTC
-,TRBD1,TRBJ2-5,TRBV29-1,CSAWDRGGETQYF,TGCAGCGCCTGGGACAGGGGTGGGGAGACCCAGTACTTC
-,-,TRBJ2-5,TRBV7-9,CASRGTSGETQYF,TGTGCCAGCAGGGGTACATCGGGAGAGACCCAGTACTTC
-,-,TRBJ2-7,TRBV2,CASSDPGWAYEQYF,TGTGCCAGCAGTGATCCGGGTTGGGCCTACGAGCAGTACTTC
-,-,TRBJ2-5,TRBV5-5,CASSLAAGANQETQYF,TGTGCCAGCAGCTTGGCTGCGGGGGCGAACCAAGAGACCCAGTACTTC
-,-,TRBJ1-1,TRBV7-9,CASSRWGAAEAFF,TGTGCCAGCTCCCGATGGGGAGCGGCTGAAGCTTTCTTT
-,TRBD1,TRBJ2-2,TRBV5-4,CASSFGGTGGFTGELFF,TGTGCCAGCAGCTTTGGGGGGACAGGGGGTTTCACCGGGGAGCTGTTTTTT
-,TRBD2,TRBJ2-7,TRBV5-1,CASSFGGSYEQYF,TGCGCCAGCAGCTTCGGGGGGTCCTACGAGCAGTACTTC
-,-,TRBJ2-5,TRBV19,CASSPDQRETQYF,TGTGCCAGTAGTCCCGACCAGAGGGAGACCCAGTACTTC
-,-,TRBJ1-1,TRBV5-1,CASSFNVNTEAFF,TGCGCCAGCAGCTTTAATGTGAACACTGAAGCTTTCTTT
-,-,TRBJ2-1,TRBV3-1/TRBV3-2,CASSQGRTGEQFF,TGTGCCAGCAGCCAAGGGAGAACAGGGGAGCAGTTCTTC
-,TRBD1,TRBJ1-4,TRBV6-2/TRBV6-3,CASNPGTVATNEKLFF,TGTGCCAGCAACCCCGGGACAGTTGCAACTAATGAAAAACTGTTTTTT
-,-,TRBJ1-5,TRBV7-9,CASSLAGGRAFGPQHF,TGTGCCAGCAGCTTAGCGGGGGGTCGGGCCTTCGGCCCCCAGCATTTT
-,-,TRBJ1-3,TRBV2,CASSAPRGNTIYF,TGTGCCAGCAGTGCTCCTCGGGGAAACACCATATATTTT
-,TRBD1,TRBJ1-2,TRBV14,CASSLTGQGEHYGYTF,TGTGCCAGCAGCCTGACGGGACAGGGGGAACACTATGGCTACACCTTC
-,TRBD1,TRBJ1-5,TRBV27,CATKGARGNQPQHF,TGTGCCACCAAGGGGGCGCGGGGCAATCAGCCCCAGCATTTT
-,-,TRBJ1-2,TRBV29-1,CSVEERQGKGYTF,TGCAGCGTTGAAGAGAGGCAGGGGAAGGGCTACACCTTC
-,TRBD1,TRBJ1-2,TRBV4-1,CASSQAGGQEVYGYTF,TGCGCCAGCAGCCAAGCTGGCGGACAGGAGGTCTATGGCTACACCTTC
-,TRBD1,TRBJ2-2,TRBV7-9,CASSLVSLGQGVTGELFF,TGTGCCAGCAGCTTAGTATCCCTAGGACAGGGTGTCACCGGGGAGCTGTTTTTT
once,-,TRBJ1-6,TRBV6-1,CASSEGRPWSPLHF,TGTGCCAGCAGTGAAGGCAGGCCTTGGTCACCCCTCCACTTT
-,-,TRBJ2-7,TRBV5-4,CASSLAGGDEQYF,TGTGCCAGCAGCTTGGCGGGGGGCGACGAGCAGTACTTC
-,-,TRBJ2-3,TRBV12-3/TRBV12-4,CASSFMDTQYF,TGTGCCAGCAGTTTCATGGATACGCAGTATTTT
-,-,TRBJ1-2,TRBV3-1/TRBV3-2,CASSHRYRDTSNYGYTF,TGTGCCAGCAGCCATCGATACCGGGACACTTCTAACTATGGCTACACCTTC
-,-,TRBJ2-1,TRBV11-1,CASSLGAEQFF,TGTGCCAGCAGCTTAGGGGCAGAGCAGTTCTTC
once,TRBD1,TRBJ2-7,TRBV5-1,CASSLAGTGISYEQYF,TGCGCCAGCAGCTTGGCCGGGACAGGAATTTCCTACGAGCAGTACTTC
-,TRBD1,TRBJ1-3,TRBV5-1,CASRETGNSGNTIYF,TGCGCCAGCAGGGAGACAGGGAACTCTGGAAACACCATATATTTT
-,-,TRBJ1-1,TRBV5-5,CASSLAGGGAGNTEAFF,TGTGCCAGCAGCTTGGCAGGCGGGGGCGCCGGGAACACTGAAGCTTTCTTT
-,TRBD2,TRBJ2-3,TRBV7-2,CATGRVHSTDTQYF,TGTGCCACAGGGAGGGTACACAGCACAGATACGCAGTATTTT
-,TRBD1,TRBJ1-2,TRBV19,CASRKSGGQGIYGYTF,TGTGCCAGTAGAAAATCCGGGGGACAGGGCATCTATGGCTACACCTTC
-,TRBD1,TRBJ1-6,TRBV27,CASSTGQGASKGSPLHF,TGTGCCAGCAGCACGGGACAGGGGGCGAGTAAAGGCTCACCCCTCCACTTT
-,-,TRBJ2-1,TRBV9,CASAGSNYNEQFF,TGTGCCAGCGCGGGGAGTAACTACAATGAGCAGTTCTTC
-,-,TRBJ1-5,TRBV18,CASSPPYSNQPQHF,TGTGCCAGCTCACCACCATATAGCAATCAGCCCCAGCATTTT
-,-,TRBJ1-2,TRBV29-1,CSVVRDSYYGYTF,TGCAGCGTTGTCCGGGACTCATACTATGGCTACACCTTC
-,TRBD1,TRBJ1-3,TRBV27,CASSLGGQSGNTIYF,TGTGCCAGCAGTTTGGGGGGACAGAGCGGAAACACCATATATTTT
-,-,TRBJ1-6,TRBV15,CATSRGSALRGDSPLHF,TGTGCCACCAGCAGAGGCTCCGCTCTCCGGGGTGATTCACCCCTCCACTTT
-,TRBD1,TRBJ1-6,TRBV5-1,CASSLVEGANSPLHF,TGCGCCAGCAGCTTAGTGGAGGGGGCAAATTCACCCCTCCACTTT
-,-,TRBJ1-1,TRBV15,CATSRVRSRGLNTEAFF,TGTGCCACCAGCAGAGTAAGGAGTAGGGGATTGAACACTGAAGCTTTCTTT
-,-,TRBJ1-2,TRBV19,CASRGSRGVSNYGYTF,TGTGCCAGTAGGGGATCCCGCGGGGTTTCTAACTATGGCTACACCTTC
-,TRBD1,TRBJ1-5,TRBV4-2,CASSQGVQGPNQPQHF,TGTGCCAGCAGCCAAGGTGTACAGGGGCCGAATCAGCCCCAGCATTTT